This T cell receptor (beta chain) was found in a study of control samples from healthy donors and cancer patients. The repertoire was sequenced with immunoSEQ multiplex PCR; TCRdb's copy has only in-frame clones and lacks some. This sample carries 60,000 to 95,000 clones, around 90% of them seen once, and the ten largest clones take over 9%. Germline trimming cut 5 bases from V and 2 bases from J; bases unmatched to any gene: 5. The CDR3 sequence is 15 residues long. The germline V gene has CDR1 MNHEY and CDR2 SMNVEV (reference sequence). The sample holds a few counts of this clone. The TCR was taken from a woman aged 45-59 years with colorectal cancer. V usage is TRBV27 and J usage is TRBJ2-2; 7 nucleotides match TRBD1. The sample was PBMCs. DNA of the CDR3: TGTGCCAGCAGTATGGGGACAGCCAACACCGGGGAGCTGTTTTTT. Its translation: CASSMGTANTGELFF.